Reported below is one T cell receptor (beta chain). CD8+CD57+ cell expansion had been shown by flow cytometry in patients chosen for sequencing. Patients uniformly had severe acquired aplastic anemia. Blood was sampled before the patients had received any therapy. The germline V and J ends were trimmed by 8 bases and 6 bases, with 16 bases remaining between them. CDR3 size: 13 residues. Germline CDR1 and CDR2: MNHEY and SVGEGT. The data were taken from a study of CD8+CD57+ T cells in acquired aplastic anemia. Study-wide background: Sorted CD4+ and CD8+ cells yielded DNA averaging approximately 3.5 ug.

Both TCR beta VDJ combination and CDR3 sequence profiling were carried out. Genomic DNA was the template for this profiling. Each CDR3 protein is one row after TCRdb ran MiXCR on the reads. This table holds approximately 220,000 distinct CDR3 sequences, over 40% found once. This clonotype was sampled from a human donor with aplastic anemia. J is TRBJ2-5 and V is TRBV6-2 or TRBV6-3, with D uncertain. Sequenced material: sorted CD4+, CD8+, or CD8+CD57+ T cells (not recorded which) from PBMCs. The CDR3 nucleotides are TGTGCCAGCCTTTTAGTAGCTGGAAAGACCCAGTACTTC. Protein product: CASLLVAGKTQYF.